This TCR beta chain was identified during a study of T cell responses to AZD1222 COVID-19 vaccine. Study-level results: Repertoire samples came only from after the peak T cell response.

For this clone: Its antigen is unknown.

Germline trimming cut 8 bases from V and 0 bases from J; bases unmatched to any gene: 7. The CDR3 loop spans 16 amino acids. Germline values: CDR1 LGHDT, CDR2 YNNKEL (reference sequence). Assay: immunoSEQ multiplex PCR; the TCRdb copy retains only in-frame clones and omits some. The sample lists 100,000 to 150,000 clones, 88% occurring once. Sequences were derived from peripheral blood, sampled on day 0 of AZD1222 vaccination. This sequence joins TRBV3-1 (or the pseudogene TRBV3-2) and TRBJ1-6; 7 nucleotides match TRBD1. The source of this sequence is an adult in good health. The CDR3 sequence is CASAGTAPSYNSPLHF. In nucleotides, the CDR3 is TGTGCCAGCGCCGGGACAGCCCCCTCCTATAATTCACCCCTCCACTTT.